This paragraph reports one T cell receptor (beta chain). Its antigen remains unidentified. The study's findings and limits: The larger-cohort validation was restricted to a single TCR beta V-J rearrangement rather than whole repertoires.

TCRdb itself ran the 5' RACE reads through MiXCR, one entry per CDR3 protein. The sample includes 50,000 to 75,000 distinct CDR3 sequences, 20% to 25% of them seen just once. CDR3 length: 14 amino acids. The V segment lost 5 bases and the J segment 1 base; nucleotides outside the gene matches: 2. Germline V gene lookup returns CDR1 SGHRS and CDR2 YFSETQ. This TCR was recovered from a female donor with breast cancer. The chain couples TRBV5-1 to TRBJ2-2, with 7 bases lining up with TRBD2. Sequencing was carried out using memory CD4+ T cells sorted from a lymph node. Documented subset: memory CD4+ T cells, CD4+CD45RO+CD25-. This chain's CDR3 is CASRKRENTGELFF. For the CDR3, the DNA is TGCGCCAGCAGAAAGCGGGAGAACACCGGGGAGCTGTTTTTT.